This T cell receptor beta chain was recovered during a study of blood T cells in healthy people across ages. Whole-study findings and limits: Higher diversity and more naive CD4+ cells were features of long-lived donors, compared to aged donors. Naive T cell percentage and TCR beta diversity correlated strongly.

The V end was cut by 1 base, the J end by 9 bases, with 13 bases between. The CDR3 is 14 residues long. The germline V gene encodes CDR1 SGHVS and CDR2 FQNEAQ. About this clonotype: Its target is unknown.

A second PCR, run for roughly 6 to 11 cycles, used a sample-barcoded 5' primer plus a J-beta primer mix. Individual samples furnished no less than 2.5 million CDR3-containing paired-end reads apiece. TCRdb re-derived calls from the 5' RACE reads in MiXCR, one entry per CDR3 protein. The repertoire holds about 1.5 million distinct CDR3 sequences, with around two fifths as singletons. The sample consisted of blood. V gene TRBV7-8 combines with J gene TRBJ2-1, with no clear D. The clonotype was recovered from a woman younger than 35 in good health. CDR3 in amino acids: CASSLGQIVSEQFF. The DNA of the CDR3 is TGTGCCAGCAGCTTAGGCCAAATAGTTAGTGAGCAGTTCTTC.